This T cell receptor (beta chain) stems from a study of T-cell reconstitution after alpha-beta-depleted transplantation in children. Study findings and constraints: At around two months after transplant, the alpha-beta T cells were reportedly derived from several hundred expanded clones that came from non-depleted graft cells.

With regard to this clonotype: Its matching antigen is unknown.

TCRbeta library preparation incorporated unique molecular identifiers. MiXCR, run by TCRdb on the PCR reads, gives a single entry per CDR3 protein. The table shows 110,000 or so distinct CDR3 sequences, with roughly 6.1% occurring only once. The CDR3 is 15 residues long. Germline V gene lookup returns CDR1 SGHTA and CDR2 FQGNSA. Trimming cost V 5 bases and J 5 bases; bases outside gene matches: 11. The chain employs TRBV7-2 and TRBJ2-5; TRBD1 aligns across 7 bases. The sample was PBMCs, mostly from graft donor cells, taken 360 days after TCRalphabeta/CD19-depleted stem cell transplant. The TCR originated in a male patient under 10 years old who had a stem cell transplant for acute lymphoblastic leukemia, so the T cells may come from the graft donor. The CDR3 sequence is CASSAGDSPGETQYF. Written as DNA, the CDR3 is TGTGCCAGCAGCGCAGGGGACAGTCCGGGGGAGACCCAGTACTTC.